This T cell receptor beta chain emerged from a study of blood T cell repertoires in COVID-19. Background on the study: Acute-phase and convalescent COVID-19 samples originated in the United States, Italy and Spain.

Authors' data handling: It was from reference gene primer amplification that nucleated cell counts were estimated. Profiling relied on immunoSEQ multiplex PCR, and the TCRdb table lists in-frame clones only, not all of them. The V and J calls and clone size come from that table; D and trimming were worked out from the DNA. The repertoire includes 90,000 or so clones, around 88% of them detected once, and approximately 16% sits in the top ten. Seattle researchers signed up patients amid active infection and tracked them longitudinally. The CDR3 is 15 residues long. Trimming removed 1 base from V and 4 bases from J, with 11 bases in between. Germline CDR1 reads LGHDT; CDR2 reads YNNKEL (reference sequence).

The rearrangement links TRBV3-1 (or the pseudogene TRBV3-2) to TRBJ1-3; TRBD1 might be the D (6 bases). Material for sequencing was peripheral blood. The TCR was taken from a woman between 55 and 75 years old with COVID-19, enrolled during active disease. The CDR3 region is CASSQGTGFGNTIYF. The CDR3 DNA reads as TGTGCCAGCAGCCAAGGTACAGGGTTCGGAAACACCATATATTTT.